Below, 4 T cell receptor beta chains from the same sample are listed, as sequenced in a study of T cell clones after liver transplantation. The data were produced by immunoSEQ multiplex PCR, yet TCRdb's version contains in-frame clones alone and is incomplete. Among roughly 100,000 clones listed, around 80% were seen once. The specimen was CD4+ T cells from blood, collected around 44 months after liver transplant. The receptor set was obtained from a human patient who received a liver transplant. Among the T cells, some may be from the graft donor.

This sequence joins TRBV5-1 and TRBJ2-1; D gene unclear. The CDR3 loop spans 15 amino acids. Trimming pared 4 bases from V and 0 bases from J, leaving 11 bases between. Germline CDR1 reads SGHRS; CDR2 reads YFSETQ. The CDR3 sequence is CASSVAVSSYNEQFF. The CDR3 DNA sequence: TGCGCCAGCAGCGTGGCGGTGAGCTCCTACAATGAGCAGTTCTTC.

This chain connects TRBV7-6 to TRBJ2-6; the D gene could be TRBD1 or TRBD2 (5 bases each). The germline CDR1 and CDR2 sequences are SGHVS and FNYEAQ. V was shortened by 5 bases and J by 3 bases, with 11 bases between the two germline ends. The CDR3 spans 15 residues. The CDR3 DNA reads as TGTGCCAGCAGCCTCGGGACCGGTGGGGCCAACGTCCTGACTTTC. Encoded protein: CASSLGTGGANVLTF.

CDR3 coding DNA: TGTGCCAGCAGTGGGGGGACATCTTACAATGAGCAGTTCTTC. Encoded protein: CASSGGTSYNEQFF. The V gene is TRBV2, the J gene TRBJ2-1; maybe TRBD1 (6 bases). V was shortened by 4 bases and J by 4 bases, with 11 bases between the two germline ends. This CDR3 is built from 14 residues. In germline, CDR1 is SNHLY, CDR2 FYNNEI.

The rearrangement uses TRBV7-9 and TRBJ2-5; a weak D match, TRBD2 (5 bases). V gave up 3 bases and J gave up 2 bases, with 16 bases separating them. Germline CDR1 reads SEHNR; CDR2 reads FQNEAQ (reference sequence). CDR3 length equals 16 residues. CDR3 DNA sequence: TGTGCCAGCAGCTTCCCCTTGGGGAGACGTCAAGAGACCCAGTACTTC. Protein sequence: CASSFPLGRRQETQYF.